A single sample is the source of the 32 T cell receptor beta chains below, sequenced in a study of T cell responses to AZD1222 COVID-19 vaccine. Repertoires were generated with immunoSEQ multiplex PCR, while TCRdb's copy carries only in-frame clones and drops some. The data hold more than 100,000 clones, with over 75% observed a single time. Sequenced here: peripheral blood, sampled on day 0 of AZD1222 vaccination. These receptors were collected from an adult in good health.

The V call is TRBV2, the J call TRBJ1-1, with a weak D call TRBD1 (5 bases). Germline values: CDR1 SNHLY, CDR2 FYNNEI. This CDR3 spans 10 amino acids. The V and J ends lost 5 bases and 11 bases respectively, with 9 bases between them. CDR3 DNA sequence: TGTGCCAGCAGTCTGGGACCTGCTTTCTTT. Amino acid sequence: CASSLGPAFF.

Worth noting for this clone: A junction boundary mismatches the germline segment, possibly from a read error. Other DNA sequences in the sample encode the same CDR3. The DNA for the CDR3 is TGTGCCAGTAGCTTAGATCGGGCAGGGGACGGAAACACCATATATTTT. Residues: CASSLDRAGDGNTIYF. V is TRBV11-2 and J is TRBJ1-3; a possible D gene is TRBD1 (6 bases). This CDR3 has 16 amino acids. Germline CDR1 SGHAT, CDR2 FQNNGV.

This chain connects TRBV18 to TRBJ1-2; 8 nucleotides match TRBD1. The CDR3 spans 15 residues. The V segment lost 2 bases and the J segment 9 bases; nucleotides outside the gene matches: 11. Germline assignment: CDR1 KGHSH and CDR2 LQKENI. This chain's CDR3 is CASSPRDRRGPRYTF. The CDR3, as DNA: TGTGCCAGCTCACCAAGGGACAGGAGGGGCCCCCGCTACACCTTC.

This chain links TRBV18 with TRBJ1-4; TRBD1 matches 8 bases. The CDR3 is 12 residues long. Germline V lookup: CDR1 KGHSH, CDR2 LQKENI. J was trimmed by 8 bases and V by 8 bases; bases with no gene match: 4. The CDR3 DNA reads TGTGCCAGCGCCGGGACAGGAGAAAAACTGTTTTTT. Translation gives CASAGTGEKLFF.

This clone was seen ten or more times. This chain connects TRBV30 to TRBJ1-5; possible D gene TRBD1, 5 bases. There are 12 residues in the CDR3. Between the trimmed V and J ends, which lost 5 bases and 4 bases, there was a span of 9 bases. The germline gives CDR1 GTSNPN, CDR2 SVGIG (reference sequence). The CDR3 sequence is CAWGGGNQPQHF. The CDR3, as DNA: TGTGCCTGGGGCGGGGGGAATCAGCCCCAGCATTTT.

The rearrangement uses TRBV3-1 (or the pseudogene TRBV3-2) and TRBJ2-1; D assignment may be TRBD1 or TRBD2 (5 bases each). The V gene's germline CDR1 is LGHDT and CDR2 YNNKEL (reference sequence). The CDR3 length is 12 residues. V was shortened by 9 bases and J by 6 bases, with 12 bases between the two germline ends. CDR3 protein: CARAGTLNEQFF. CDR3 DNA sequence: TGTGCCAGGGCCGGGACGCTCAATGAGCAGTTCTTC.

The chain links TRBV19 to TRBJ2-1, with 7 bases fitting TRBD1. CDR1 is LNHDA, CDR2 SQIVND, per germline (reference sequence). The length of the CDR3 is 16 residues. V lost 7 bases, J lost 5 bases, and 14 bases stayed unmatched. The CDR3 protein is CASTPRLTGKDNEQFF. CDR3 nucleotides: TGTGCCAGTACCCCCCGGTTGACAGGGAAGGACAATGAGCAGTTCTTC.

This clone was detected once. In nucleotides, the CDR3 is TGTGCCAGCAAGTTGAGCACTGAAGCTTTCTTT. This codes for CASKLSTEAFF. The V and J genes are TRBV2 and TRBJ1-1; the D is unclear. CDR3 length equals 11 residues. The germline V gene encodes CDR1 SNHLY and CDR2 FYNNEI. V was cut by 7 bases and J by 4 bases, with 7 bases left in between.

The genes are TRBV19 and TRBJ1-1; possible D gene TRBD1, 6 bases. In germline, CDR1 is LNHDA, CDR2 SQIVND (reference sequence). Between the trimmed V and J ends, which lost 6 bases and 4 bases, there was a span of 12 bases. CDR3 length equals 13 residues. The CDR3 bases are TGTGCCAGTAGCCCTAACAGGGTCACTGAAGCTTTCTTT. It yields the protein CASSPNRVTEAFF.

In DNA, the CDR3 is TGTGCCAGCAGTCGGATCCCGAGCGACACTGAAGCTTTCTTT. Amino acid sequence: CASSRIPSDTEAFF. The chain employs TRBV27 and TRBJ1-1; D ambiguous. Germline assignment: CDR1 MNHEY and CDR2 SMNVEV (reference sequence). Trimming took 5 bases from V and 3 from J, leaving 13 bases between them. The CDR3 sequence is 14 residues long.

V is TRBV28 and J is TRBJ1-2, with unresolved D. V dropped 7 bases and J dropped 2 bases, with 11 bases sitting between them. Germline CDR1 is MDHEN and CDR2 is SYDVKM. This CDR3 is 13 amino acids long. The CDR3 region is CASTRDRNYGYTF. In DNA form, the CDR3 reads TGTGCCAGCACGCGGGATCGAAACTATGGCTACACCTTC.

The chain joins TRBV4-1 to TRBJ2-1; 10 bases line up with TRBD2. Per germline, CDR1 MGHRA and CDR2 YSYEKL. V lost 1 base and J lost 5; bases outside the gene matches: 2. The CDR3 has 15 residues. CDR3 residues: CASSQVSGGNNEQFF. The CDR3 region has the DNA TGCGCCAGCAGCCAAGTTAGCGGGGGGAACAATGAGCAGTTCTTC.

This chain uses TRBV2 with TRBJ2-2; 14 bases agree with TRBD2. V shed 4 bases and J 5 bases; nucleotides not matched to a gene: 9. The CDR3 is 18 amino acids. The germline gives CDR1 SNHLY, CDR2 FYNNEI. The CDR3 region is CASSVGERTSGGTGELFF. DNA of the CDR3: TGTGCCAGCAGTGTCGGCGAACGGACTAGCGGGGGGACCGGGGAGCTGTTTTTT.

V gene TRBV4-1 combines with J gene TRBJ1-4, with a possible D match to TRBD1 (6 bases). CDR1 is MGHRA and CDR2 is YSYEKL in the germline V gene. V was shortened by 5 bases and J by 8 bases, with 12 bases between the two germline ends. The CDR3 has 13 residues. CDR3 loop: CASSLGAGEKLFF. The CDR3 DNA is TGCGCCAGCAGCTTGGGGGCGGGGGAAAAACTGTTTTTT.

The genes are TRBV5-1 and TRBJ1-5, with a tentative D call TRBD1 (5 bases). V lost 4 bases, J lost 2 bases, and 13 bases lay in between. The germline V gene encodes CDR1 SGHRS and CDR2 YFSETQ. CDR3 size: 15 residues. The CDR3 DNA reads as TGCGCCAGCAGCCCCACTACGGGGGGCAATCAGCCCCAGCATTTT. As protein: CASSPTTGGNQPQHF.

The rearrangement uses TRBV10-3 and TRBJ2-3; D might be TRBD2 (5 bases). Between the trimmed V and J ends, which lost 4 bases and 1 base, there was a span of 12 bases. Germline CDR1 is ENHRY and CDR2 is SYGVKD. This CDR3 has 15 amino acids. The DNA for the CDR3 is TGTGCCATCAGTGGATGGCTAGCAGGCACAGATACGCAGTATTTT. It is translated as CAISGWLAGTDTQYF.

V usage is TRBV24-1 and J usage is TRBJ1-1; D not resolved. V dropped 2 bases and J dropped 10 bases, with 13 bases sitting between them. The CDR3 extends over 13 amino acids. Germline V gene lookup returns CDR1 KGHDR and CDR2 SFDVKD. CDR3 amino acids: CATSDWASGRAFF. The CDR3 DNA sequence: TGTGCCACCAGTGATTGGGCGTCGGGAAGAGCTTTCTTT.

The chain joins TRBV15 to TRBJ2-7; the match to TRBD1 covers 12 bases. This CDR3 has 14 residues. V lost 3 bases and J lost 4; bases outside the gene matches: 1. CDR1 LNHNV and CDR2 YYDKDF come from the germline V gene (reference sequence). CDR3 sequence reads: CATSRGQGAYEQYF. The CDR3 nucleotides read TGTGCCACCAGCAGGGGACAGGGGGCTTACGAGCAGTACTTC.

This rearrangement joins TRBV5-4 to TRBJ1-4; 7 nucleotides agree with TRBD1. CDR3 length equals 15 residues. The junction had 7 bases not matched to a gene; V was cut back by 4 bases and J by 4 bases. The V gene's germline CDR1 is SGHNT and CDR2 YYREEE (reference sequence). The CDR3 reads CASSGEQGLNEKLFF. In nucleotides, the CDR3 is TGTGCCAGCAGCGGGGAACAGGGGCTTAATGAAAAACTGTTTTTT.

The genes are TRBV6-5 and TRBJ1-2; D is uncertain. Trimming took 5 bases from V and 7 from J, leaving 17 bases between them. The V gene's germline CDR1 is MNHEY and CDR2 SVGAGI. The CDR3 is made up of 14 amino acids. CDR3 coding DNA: TGTGCCAGCAGTCCCCAGACTTGGCTTGGTGGCTACACCTTC. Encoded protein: CASSPQTWLGGYTF.

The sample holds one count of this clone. The CDR3, as DNA: TGTGCCAGTAGTGACCGTAGCTCCTATAATTCACCCCTCCACTTT. It translates to CASSDRSSYNSPLHF. The chain couples TRBV19 to TRBJ1-6; D is ambiguous. Germline values: CDR1 LNHDA, CDR2 SQIVND (reference sequence). V lost 5 bases and J 0 bases, leaving 8 bases between the germline ends. The CDR3 is made up of 15 amino acids.

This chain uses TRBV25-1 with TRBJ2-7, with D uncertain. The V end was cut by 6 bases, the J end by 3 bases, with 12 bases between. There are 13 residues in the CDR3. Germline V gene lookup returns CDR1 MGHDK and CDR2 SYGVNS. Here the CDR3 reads CASRYGQFYEQYF. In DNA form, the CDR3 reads TGTGCCAGCAGGTATGGTCAGTTCTACGAGCAGTACTTC.

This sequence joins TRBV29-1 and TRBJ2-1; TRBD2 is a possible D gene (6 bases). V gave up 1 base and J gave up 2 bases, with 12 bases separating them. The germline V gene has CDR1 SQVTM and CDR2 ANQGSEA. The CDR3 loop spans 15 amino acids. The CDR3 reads CSVEGAGRTYNEQFF. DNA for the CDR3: TGCAGCGTTGAAGGCGCGGGGCGAACCTACAATGAGCAGTTCTTC.

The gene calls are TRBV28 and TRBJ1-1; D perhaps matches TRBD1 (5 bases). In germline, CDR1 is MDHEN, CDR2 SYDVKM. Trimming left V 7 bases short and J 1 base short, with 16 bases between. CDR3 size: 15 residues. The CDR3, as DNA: TGTGCCAGCACCCCAGGCGGGACCCCGAACACTGAAGCTTTCTTT. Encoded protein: CASTPGGTPNTEAFF.

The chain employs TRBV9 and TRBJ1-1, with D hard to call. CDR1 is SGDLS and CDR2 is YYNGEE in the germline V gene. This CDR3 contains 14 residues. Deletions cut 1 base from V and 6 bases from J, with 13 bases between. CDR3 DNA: TGTGCCAGCAGCGTAATGGGCAGTTCATCTGAAGCTTTCTTT. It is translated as CASSVMGSSSEAFF.

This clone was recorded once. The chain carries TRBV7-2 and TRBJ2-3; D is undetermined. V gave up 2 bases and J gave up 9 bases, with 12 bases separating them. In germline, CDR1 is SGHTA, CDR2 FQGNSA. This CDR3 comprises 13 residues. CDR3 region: CASSLRGGGTQYF. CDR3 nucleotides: TGTGCCAGCAGCTTACGCGGCGGCGGCACGCAGTATTTT.

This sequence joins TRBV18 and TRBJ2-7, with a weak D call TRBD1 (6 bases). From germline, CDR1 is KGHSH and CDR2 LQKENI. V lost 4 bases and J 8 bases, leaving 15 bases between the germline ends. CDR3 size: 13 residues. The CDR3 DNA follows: TGTGCCAGCTCACTACAGGGTACCCCGAAGCAGTACTTC. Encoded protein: CASSLQGTPKQYF. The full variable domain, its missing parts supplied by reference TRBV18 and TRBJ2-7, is NAGVMQNPRHLVRRRGQEARLRCSPMKGHSHVYWYRQLPEEGLKFMVYLQKENIIDESGMPKERFSAEFPKEGPSILRIQQVVRGDSAAYFCASSLQGTPKQYFGPGTRLTVT.

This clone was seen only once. CDR3 nucleotides: TGTGCCAGCAGCCGGGTGGGGGTCAGTGAAAAACTGTTTTTT. It translates to CASSRVGVSEKLFF. This chain connects TRBV6-5 to TRBJ1-4; TRBD1 is a possible D gene (5 bases). The CDR3 has 14 residues. V lost 6 bases and J lost 7, with 15 bases in between. The germline V gene encodes CDR1 MNHEY and CDR2 SVGAGI.

For the CDR3, the DNA is TGTGCCAGCAGCTTGGAATGGGGGGAAGACTATGGCTACACCTTC. It translates to CASSLEWGEDYGYTF. The V call is TRBV5-4, the J call TRBJ1-2; tentatively, D is TRBD1 (5 bases). Trimming cost V 0 bases and J 3 bases, with 12 bases left between them. Looked up from germline, CDR1 is SGHNT and CDR2 is YYREEE (reference sequence). The CDR3 has 15 amino acids.

CDR3: CASSFGGGPTDTQYF. In DNA form, the CDR3 reads TGTGCCAGTAGCTTTGGCGGGGGACCCACAGATACGCAGTATTTT. The chain employs TRBV19 and TRBJ2-3, with TRBD2 identical over 7 bases. Trimming took 6 bases from V and 2 from J; bases not matched to a gene: 8. CDR3 length: 15 amino acids. Germline V CDR1 and CDR2: LNHDA, SQIVND (reference sequence).

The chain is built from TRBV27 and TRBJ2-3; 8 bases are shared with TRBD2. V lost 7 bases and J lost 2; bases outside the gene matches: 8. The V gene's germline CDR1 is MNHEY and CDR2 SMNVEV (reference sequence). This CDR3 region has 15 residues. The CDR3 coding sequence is TGTGCCAGCATCGGTCCCGGGAGGGTCACAGATACGCAGTATTTT. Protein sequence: CASIGPGRVTDTQYF.

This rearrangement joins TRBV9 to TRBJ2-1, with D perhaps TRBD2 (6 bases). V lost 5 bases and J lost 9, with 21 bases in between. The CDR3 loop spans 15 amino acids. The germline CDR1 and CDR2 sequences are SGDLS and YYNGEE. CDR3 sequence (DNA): TGTGCCAGCAGTGATATGGAGGGAGAACACGGTGAGCAGTTCTTC. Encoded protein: CASSDMEGEHGEQFF.